This TCR beta chain was retrieved from a study of control samples from healthy donors and cancer patients. The CDR3 is made up of 15 amino acids. Deletions cut 2 bases from V and 0 bases from J, with 10 bases between. The germline V gene encodes CDR1 MNHEY and CDR2 SMNVEV (reference sequence). The method was immunoSEQ multiplex PCR; TCRdb's version includes in-frame clones alone and lacks a portion of them. The sample carries 140,000 to 150,000 clones, 80% to 95% recorded once. Specimen: blood. The TCR originated in a man between 18 and 29 years old in good health. The gene calls are TRBV27 and TRBJ1-1; D remains ambiguous. The CDR3 here is CASSLTTSMNTEAFF. In nucleotides, the CDR3 is TGTGCCAGCAGTTTAACGACCTCTATGAACACTGAAGCTTTCTTT.